The source of this TCR beta chain is a study of cytomegalovirus exposure and HLA in healthy donors. The PCR was carried out with 60 Vbeta primers and 13 Jbeta primers. Assay used: immunoSEQ multiplex PCR; TCRdb lists only in-frame clones, some missing. Altogether 200,000 to 250,000 clones are present, about 80% being singletons, with the ten largest covering about 0.58%. Concerning this clone itself: The antigen is not known.

General study results and limits: On later analysis, the bulk of CMV-associated TCR beta chains appeared to be HLA-restricted. Researchers reportedly found TCR beta sequences accurately predicted most subjects' HLA-A and HLA-B alleles. Most of the TCR beta V segments (in an earlier analysis) were productive either about 87% or about 30% of the time. The listing of about 150 TCR beta chains classed them as cytomegalovirus-associated.

The CDR3 runs to 12 residues. With 3 bases removed from V and 2 bases from J, the gap between germline ends came to 8 bases. Germline loops: CDR1 SQVTM, CDR2 ANQGSEA. What was sequenced was PBMCs. This receptor was obtained from a middle-aged woman in good health and CMV-seronegative. The V and J genes are TRBV29-1 and TRBJ2-7; unclear D gene. The CDR3 nucleotides read TGCAGCGTTGAGGTTGGAGCCTACGAGCAGTACTTC. Amino acid sequence: CSVEVGAYEQYF.